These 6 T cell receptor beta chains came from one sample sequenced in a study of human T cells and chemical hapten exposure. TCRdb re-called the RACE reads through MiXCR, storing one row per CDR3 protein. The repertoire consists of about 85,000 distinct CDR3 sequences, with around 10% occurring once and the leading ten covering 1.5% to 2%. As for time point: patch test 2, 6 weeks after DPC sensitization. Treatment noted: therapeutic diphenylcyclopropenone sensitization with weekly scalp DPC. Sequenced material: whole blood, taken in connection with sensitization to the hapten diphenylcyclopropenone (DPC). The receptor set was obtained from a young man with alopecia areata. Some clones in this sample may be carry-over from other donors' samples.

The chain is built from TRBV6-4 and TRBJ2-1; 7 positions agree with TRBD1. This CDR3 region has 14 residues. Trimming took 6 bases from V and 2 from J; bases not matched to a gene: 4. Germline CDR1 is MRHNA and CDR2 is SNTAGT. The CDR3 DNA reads TGTGCCAGCAGCCGGGACAGCGCCTACAATGAGCAGTTCTTC. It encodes CASSRDSAYNEQFF.

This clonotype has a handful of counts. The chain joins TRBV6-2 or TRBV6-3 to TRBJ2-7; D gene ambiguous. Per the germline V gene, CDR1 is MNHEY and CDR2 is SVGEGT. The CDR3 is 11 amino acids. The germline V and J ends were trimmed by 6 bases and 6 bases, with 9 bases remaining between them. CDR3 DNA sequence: TGTGCCAGCAGCTCCGGGCGCGAGCAGTACGTC. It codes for CASSSGREQYV.

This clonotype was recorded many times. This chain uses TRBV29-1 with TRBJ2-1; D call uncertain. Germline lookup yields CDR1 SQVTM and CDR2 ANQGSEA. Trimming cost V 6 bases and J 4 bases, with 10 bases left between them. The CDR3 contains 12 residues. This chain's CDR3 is CSVQSSYNEQFF. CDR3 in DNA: TGCAGCGTCCAATCCTCTTACAATGAGCAGTTCTTC.

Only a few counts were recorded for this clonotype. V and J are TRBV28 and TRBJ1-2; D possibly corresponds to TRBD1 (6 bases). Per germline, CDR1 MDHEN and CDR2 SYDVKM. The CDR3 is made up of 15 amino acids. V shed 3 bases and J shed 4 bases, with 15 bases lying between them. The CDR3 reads CASSFDIIGGYGYTF. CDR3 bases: TGTGCCAGCAGTTTTGACATTATAGGGGGCTATGGCTACACCTTC.

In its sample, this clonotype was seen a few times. CDR3 bases: TGTGCCAGCAGTTCCCTCGGGACAGGGGGCCAAAACATTCAGTACTTC. Translated, it gives CASSSLGTGGQNIQYF. The chain has TRBV7-2 and TRBJ2-4, with 12 bases aligning to TRBD1. V dropped 6 bases and J dropped 5; count of bases not matched to a gene: 8. CDR3 length equals 16 residues. Germline CDR1 SGHTA, CDR2 FQGNSA.

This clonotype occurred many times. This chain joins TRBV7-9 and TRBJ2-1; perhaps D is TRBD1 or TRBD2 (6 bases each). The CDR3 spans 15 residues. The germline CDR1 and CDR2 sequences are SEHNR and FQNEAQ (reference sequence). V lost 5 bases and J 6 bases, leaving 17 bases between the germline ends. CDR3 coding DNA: TGTGCCAGCAGCCAAGCGGGTAAGGGGGTCAATGAGCAGTTCTTC. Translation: CASSQAGKGVNEQFF.